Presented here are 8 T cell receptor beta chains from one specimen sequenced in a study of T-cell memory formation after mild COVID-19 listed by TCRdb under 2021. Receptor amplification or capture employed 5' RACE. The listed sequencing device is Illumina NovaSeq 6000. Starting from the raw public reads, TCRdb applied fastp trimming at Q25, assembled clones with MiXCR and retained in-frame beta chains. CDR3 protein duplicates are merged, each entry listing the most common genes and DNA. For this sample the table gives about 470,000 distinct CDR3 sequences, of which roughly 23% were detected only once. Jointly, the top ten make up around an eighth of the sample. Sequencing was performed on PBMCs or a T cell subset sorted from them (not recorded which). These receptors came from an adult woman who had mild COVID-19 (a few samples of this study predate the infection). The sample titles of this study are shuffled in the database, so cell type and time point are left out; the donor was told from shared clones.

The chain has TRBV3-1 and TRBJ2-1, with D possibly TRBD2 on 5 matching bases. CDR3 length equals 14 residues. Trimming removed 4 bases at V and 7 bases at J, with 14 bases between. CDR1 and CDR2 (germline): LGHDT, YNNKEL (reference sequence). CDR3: CASSPRLRENEQFF. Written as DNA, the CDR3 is TGTGCCAGCAGCCCCCGCCTGAGGGAAAATGAGCAGTTCTTC.

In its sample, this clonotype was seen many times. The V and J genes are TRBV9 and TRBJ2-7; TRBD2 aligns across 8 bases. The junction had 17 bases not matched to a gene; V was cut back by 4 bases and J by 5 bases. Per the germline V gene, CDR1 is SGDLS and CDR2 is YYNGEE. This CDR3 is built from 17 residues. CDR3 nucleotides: TGTGCCAGCAGCAACCGGGGCCGGAGCGGGAGTCCTGACGAGCAGTACTTC. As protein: CASSNRGRSGSPDEQYF.

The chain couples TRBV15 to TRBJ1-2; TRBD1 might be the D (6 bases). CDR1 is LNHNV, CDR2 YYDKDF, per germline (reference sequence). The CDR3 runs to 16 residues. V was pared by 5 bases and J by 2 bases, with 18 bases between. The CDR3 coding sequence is TGTGCCACCAGCCTCACGCGGACAGACGTAAACTATGGCTACACCTTC. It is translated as CATSLTRTDVNYGYTF. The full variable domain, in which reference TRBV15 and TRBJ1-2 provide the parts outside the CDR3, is DAMVIQNPRYQVTQFGKPVTLSCSQTLNHNVMYWYQQKSSQAPKLLFHYYDKDFNNEADTPDNFQSRRPNTSFCFLDIRSPGLGDTAMYLCATSLTRTDVNYGYTFGSGTRLTVV.

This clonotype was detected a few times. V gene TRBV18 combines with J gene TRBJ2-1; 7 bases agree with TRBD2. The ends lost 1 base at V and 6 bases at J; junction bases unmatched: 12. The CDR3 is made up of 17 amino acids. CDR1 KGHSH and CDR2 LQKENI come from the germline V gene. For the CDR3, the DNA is TGTGCCAGCTCACCACGCGAAAGGGAGGGTCGTAGCAATGAGCAGTTCTTC. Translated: CASSPREREGRSNEQFF.

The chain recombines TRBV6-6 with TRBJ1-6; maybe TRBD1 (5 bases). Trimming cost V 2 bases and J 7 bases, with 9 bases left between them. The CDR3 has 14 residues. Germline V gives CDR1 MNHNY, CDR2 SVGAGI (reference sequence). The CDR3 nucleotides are TGTGCCAGCAGTTACGACAGTCCCAATTCACCCCTCCACTTT. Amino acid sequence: CASSYDSPNSPLHF.

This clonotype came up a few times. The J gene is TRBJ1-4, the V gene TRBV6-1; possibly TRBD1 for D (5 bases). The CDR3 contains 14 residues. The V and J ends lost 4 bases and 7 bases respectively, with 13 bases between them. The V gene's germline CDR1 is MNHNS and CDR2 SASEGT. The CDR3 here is CASSVWGEGEKLFF. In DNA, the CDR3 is TGTGCCAGCAGTGTCTGGGGGGAGGGTGAAAAACTGTTTTTT.

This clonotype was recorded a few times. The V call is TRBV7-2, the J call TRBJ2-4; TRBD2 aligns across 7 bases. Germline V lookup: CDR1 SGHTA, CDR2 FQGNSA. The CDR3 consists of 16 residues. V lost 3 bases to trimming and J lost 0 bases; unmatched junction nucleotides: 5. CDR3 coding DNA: TGTGCCAGCAGCTTTTTCGGGGGGTTAGCCAAAAACATTCAGTACTTC. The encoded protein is CASSFFGGLAKNIQYF.

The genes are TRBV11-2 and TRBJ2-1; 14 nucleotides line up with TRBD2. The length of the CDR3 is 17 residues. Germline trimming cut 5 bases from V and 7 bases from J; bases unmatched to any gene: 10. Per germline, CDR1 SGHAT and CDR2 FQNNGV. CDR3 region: CASSILPGLAGGNEQFF. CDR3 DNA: TGTGCCAGCAGCATCCTCCCAGGACTAGCGGGAGGTAATGAGCAGTTCTTC. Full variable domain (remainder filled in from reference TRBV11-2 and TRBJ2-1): EAGVAQSPRYKIIEKRQSVAFWCNPISGHATLYWYQQILGQGPKLLIQFQNNGVVDDSQLPKDRFSAERLKGVDSTLKIQPAKLEDSAVYLCASSILPGLAGGNEQFFGPGTRLTVL.